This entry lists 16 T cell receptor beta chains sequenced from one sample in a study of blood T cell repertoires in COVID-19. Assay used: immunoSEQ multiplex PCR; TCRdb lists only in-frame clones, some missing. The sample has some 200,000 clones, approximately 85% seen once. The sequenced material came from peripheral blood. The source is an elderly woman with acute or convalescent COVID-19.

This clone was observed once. The CDR3 nucleotides read TGTGCCAGCAGCTTGGAGGAGGGGGCGAGAGGCACTGAAGCTTTCTTT. Translating gives CASSLEEGARGTEAFF. V gene TRBV5-4 combines with J gene TRBJ1-1; 7 positions agree with TRBD1. Germline CDR1 SGHNT, CDR2 YYREEE (reference sequence). V trimming: 0 bases; J trimming: 4 bases; junction bases outside the gene matches: 9. This CDR3 is 16 amino acids long.

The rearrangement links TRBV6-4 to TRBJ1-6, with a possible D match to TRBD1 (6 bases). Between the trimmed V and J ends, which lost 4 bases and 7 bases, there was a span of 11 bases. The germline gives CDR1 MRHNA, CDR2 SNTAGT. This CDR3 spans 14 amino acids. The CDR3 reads CASSAGRGNSPLHF. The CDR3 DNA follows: TGTGCCAGCAGTGCCGGCAGGGGAAATTCACCCCTCCACTTT.

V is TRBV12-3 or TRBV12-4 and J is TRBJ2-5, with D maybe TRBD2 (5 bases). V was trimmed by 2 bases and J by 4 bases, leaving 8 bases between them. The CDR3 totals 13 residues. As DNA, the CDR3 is TGTGCCAGCAGTTTATGGGAGTCAGAGACCCAGTACTTC. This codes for CASSLWESETQYF.

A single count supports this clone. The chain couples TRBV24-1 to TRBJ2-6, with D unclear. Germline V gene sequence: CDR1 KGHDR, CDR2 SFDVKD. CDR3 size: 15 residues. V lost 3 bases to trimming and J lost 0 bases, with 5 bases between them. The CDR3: CATSDGPSGANVLTF. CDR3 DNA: TGTGCCACCAGTGATGGCCCCTCTGGGGCCAACGTCCTGACTTTC.

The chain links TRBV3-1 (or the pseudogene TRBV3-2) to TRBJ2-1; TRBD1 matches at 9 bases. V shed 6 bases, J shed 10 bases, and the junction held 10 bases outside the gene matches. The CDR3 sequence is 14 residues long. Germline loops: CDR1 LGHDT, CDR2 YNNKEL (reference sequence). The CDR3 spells CASSLPGTGTEQFF. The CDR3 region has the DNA TGTGCCAGCAGTCTTCCCGGGACAGGGACCGAGCAGTTCTTC.

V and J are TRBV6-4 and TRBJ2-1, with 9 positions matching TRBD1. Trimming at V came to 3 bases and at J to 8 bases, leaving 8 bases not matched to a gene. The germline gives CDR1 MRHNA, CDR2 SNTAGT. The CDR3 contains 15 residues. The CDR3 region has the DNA TGTGCCAGCAGTGAGGTCGCTGGGGACAGGGATGAGCAGTTCTTC. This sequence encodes CASSEVAGDRDEQFF.

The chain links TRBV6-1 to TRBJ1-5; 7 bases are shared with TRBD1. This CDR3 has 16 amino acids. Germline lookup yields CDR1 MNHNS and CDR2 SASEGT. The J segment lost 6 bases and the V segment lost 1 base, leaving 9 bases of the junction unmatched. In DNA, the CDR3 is TGTGCCAGCAGTGAAGTTGGAGGGGGCGTTAGTCAGCCCCAGCATTTT. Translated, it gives CASSEVGGGVSQPQHF.

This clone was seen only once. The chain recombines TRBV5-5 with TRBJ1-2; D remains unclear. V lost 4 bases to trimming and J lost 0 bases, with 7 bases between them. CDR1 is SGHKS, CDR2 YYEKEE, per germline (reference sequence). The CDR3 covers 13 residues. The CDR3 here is CASSQAANYGYTF. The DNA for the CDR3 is TGTGCCAGCAGCCAGGCAGCTAACTATGGCTACACCTTC.

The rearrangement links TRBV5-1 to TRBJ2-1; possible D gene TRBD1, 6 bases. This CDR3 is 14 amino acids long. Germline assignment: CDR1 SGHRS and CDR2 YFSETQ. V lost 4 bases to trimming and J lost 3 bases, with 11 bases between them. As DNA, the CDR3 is TGCGCCAGCAGCGAACAGGGAAACTACAATGAGCAGTTCTTC. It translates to CASSEQGNYNEQFF.

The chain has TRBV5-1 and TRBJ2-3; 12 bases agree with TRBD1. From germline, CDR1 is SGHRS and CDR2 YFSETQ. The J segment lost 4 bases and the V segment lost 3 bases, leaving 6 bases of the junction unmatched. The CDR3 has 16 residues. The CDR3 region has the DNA TGCGCCAGCAGCTCCGGGGACAGGGGGCGCGCAGATACGCAGTATTTT. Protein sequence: CASSSGDRGRADTQYF.

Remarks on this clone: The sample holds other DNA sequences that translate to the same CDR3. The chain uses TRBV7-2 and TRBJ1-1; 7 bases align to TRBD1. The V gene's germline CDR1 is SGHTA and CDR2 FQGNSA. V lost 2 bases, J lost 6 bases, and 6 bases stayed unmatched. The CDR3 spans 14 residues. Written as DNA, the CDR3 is TGTGCCAGCAGCTTACCACAGGGGTCGGCTGAAGCTTTCTTT. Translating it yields CASSLPQGSAEAFF.

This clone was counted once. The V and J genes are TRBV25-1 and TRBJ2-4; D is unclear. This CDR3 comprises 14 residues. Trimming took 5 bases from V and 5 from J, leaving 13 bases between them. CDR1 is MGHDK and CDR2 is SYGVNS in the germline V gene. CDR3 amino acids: CASSPPYSQNIQYF. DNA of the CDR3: TGTGCCAGCAGTCCCCCGTACAGTCAAAACATTCAGTACTTC.

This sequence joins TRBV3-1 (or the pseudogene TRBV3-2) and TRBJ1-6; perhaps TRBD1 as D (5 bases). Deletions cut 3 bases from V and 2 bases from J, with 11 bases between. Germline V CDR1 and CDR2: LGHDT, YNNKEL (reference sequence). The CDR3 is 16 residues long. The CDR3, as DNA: TGTGCCAGCAGCCATTCCTGGGGGGCCTATAATTCACCCCTCCACTTT. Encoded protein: CASSHSWGAYNSPLHF.

This chain's CDR3 is CASTVAEGNTEAFF. For the CDR3, the DNA is TGCGCCAGCACCGTTGCGGAGGGGAACACTGAAGCTTTCTTT. The chain couples TRBV5-1 to TRBJ1-1; D is uncertain. CDR1 and CDR2 from the germline V gene are SGHRS and YFSETQ. Trimming removed 6 bases from V and 1 base from J, with 13 bases in between. The CDR3 loop spans 14 amino acids. The whole variable domain, filled in from reference TRBV5-1 and TRBJ1-1, reads KAGVTQTPRYLIKTRGQQVTLSCSPISGHRSVSWYQQTPGQGLQFLFEYFSETQRNKGNFPGRFSGRQFSNSRSEMNVSTLELGDSALYLCASTVAEGNTEAFFGQGTRLTVV.

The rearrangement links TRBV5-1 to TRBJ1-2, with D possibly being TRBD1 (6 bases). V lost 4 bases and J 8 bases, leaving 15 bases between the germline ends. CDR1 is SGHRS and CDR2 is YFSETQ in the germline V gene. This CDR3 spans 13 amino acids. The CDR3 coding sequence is TGCGCCAGCAGCAAGGACAGAAAGAGGGGCTACACCTTC. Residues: CASSKDRKRGYTF.

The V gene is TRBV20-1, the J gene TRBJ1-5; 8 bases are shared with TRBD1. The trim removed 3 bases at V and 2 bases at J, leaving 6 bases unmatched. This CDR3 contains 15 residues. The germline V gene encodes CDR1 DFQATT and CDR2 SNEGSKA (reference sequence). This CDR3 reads CSASQGAAGNQPQHF. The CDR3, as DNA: TGCAGTGCTAGTCAGGGGGCGGCGGGCAATCAGCCCCAGCATTTT.